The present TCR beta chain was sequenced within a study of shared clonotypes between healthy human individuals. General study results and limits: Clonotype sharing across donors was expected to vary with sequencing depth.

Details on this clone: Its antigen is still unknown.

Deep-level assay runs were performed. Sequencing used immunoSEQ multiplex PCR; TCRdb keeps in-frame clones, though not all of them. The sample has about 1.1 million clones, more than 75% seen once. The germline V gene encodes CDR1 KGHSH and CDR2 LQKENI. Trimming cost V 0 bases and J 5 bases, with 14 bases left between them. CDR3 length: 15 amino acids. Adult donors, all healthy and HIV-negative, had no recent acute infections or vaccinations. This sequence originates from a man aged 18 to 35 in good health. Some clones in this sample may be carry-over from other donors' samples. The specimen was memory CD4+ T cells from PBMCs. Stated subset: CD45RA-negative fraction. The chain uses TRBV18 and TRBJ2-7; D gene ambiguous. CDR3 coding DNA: TGTGCCAGCTCACCACCCGCCAGTAGCCTAAACGAGCAGTACTTC. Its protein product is CASSPPASSLNEQYF.